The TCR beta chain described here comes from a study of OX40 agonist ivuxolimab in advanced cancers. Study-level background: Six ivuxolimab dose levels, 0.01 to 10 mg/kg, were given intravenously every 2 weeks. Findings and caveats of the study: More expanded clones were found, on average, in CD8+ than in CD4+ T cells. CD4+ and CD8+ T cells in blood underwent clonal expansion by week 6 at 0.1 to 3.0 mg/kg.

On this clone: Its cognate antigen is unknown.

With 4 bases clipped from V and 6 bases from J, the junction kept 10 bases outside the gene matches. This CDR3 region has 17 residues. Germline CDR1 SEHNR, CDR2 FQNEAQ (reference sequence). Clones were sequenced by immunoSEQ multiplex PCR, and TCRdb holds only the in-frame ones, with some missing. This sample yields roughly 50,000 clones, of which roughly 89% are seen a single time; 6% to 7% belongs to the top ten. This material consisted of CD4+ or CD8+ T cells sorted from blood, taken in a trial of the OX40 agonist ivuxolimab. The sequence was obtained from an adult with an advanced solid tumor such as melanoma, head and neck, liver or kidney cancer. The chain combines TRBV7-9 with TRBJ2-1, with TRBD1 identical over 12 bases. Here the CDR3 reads CASSYPTGTGGLNEQFF. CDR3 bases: TGTGCCAGCAGCTACCCAACCGGGACAGGGGGCCTCAATGAGCAGTTCTTC.